The 14 T cell receptor beta chains reported below all come from one sample, sequenced in a study of CD8 T cells in Susac syndrome. Random hexamers were used to reverse transcribe an amount of about 0.45 to 1 ug RNA. TCRdb re-called the immunoSEQ multiplex PCR reads with MiXCR, one entry per CDR3 protein. The profile shows some 200,000 distinct CDR3 sequences, approximately 96% of them singletons. Sequenced material: CD4+ T cells from PBMCs. These receptors were collected from a human donor with Susac syndrome.

The V gene is TRBV7-6, the J gene TRBJ2-1, with D possibly being TRBD2 (6 bases). The V and J ends lost 0 bases and 2 bases respectively, with 11 bases between them. The CDR3 is 16 amino acids. CDR1 is SGHVS and CDR2 is FNYEAQ in the germline V gene. The CDR3 DNA is TGTGCCAGCAGCTTAGCCGGCGGGATGACCTACAATGAGCAGTTCTTC. Translating it yields CASSLAGGMTYNEQFF.

This clonotype was detected a few times. The chain uses TRBV12-3 or TRBV12-4 and TRBJ2-3; TRBD2 matches at 10 bases. This CDR3 comprises 14 residues. V gave up 6 bases and J gave up 6 bases; unmatched junction bases: 6. CDR3 region: CASSPSGGGDTQYF. CDR3 sequence (DNA): TGTGCCAGCAGCCCTAGCGGGGGTGGGGATACGCAGTATTTT.

The chain is built from TRBV12-5 and TRBJ1-2, with a tentative D call TRBD1 (5 bases). Germline V gene lookup returns CDR1 LGHNT and CDR2 FRNRAP. V shed 2 bases and J shed 4 bases, with 8 bases lying between them. The CDR3 extends over 13 amino acids. The CDR3 protein is CASGLRGSYGYTF. As DNA, the CDR3 is TGTGCTAGTGGTTTGCGGGGGAGCTATGGCTACACCTTC.

The chain has TRBV20-1 and TRBJ1-2; 8 nucleotides agree with TRBD1. This CDR3 comprises 11 residues. Germline CDR1 reads DFQATT; CDR2 reads SNEGSKA (reference sequence). V dropped 5 bases and J dropped 8; count of bases not matched to a gene: 4. The CDR3 loop is CSADRGRGYTF. The CDR3 nucleotides read TGCAGTGCTGACAGGGGTAGGGGCTACACCTTC.

The chain joins TRBV30 to TRBJ1-5; D is possibly TRBD1 (5 bases). The V and J ends lost 3 bases and 4 bases respectively, with 16 bases between them. The germline gives CDR1 GTSNPN, CDR2 SVGIG (reference sequence). There are 15 residues in the CDR3. The CDR3 region is CAWRDRGLSNQPQHF. DNA of the CDR3: TGTGCCTGGAGGGACCGGGGACTGTCAAATCAGCCCCAGCATTTT.

The DNA of the CDR3 is TGTGCCATCAACGAAGGAGGGAGCTCTGGAAACACCATATATTTT. It yields the protein CAINEGGSSGNTIYF. V and J are TRBV10-3 and TRBJ1-3; no firm D call. V lost 7 bases and J 0 bases, leaving 13 bases between the germline ends. The germline V gene has CDR1 ENHRY and CDR2 SYGVKD. The CDR3 has 15 amino acids.

The chain carries TRBV27 and TRBJ1-5, with TRBD1 as a possible D gene (5 bases). Trimming took 4 bases from V and 7 from J, leaving 8 bases between them. This CDR3 has 12 amino acids. CDR1 MNHEY and CDR2 SMNVEV come from the germline V gene (reference sequence). The CDR3 DNA follows: TGTGCCAGCAGTTCCAGGGACCAGCCCCAGCATTTT. It is translated as CASSSRDQPQHF.

The chain employs TRBV4-2 and TRBJ1-6; TRBD1 is a possible D gene (5 bases). Germline lookup yields CDR1 LGHNA and CDR2 YNFKEQ. There are 15 residues in the CDR3. V lost 1 base, J lost 9 bases, and 13 bases lay in between. The DNA for the CDR3 is TGTGCCAGCAGCCAAGGGGGACTCCAAGGTTCACCCCTCCACTTT. Amino acid sequence: CASSQGGLQGSPLHF.

This chain uses TRBV11-2 with TRBJ1-3; D uncertain. The V end lost 1 base, the J end lost 3 bases, and 10 bases lay between the germline ends. Germline V gene sequence: CDR1 SGHAT, CDR2 FQNNGV. This CDR3 comprises 15 residues. The CDR3: CASSLGTVRGNTIYF. CDR3 DNA sequence: TGTGCCAGCAGCTTAGGGACGGTTCGTGGAAACACCATATATTTT.

DNA of the CDR3: TGCAGTGCTAGATTTACACGGGGCGGCAATCAGCCCCAGCATTTT. Residues: CSARFTRGGNQPQHF. The genes are TRBV20-1 and TRBJ1-5; TRBD1 is a possible D gene (5 bases). The CDR3 is 15 residues long. Germline lookup yields CDR1 DFQATT and CDR2 SNEGSKA (reference sequence). Trimming pared 2 bases from V and 2 bases from J, leaving 13 bases between.

The chain carries TRBV20-1 and TRBJ1-1; TRBD1 might be the D (5 bases). The V gene lost 6 bases and the J gene lost 2 bases, with 13 bases spanning the gap. Germline assignment: CDR1 DFQATT and CDR2 SNEGSKA (reference sequence). There are 13 residues in the CDR3. This CDR3 is CSALPTVNTEAFF. Here the CDR3 DNA reads TGCAGTGCCCTTCCGACAGTAAACACTGAAGCTTTCTTT.

The chain combines TRBV6-2 or TRBV6-3 with TRBJ2-7; D could derive from TRBD1 or TRBD2 (5 bases each). The length of the CDR3 is 12 residues. The germline CDR1 and CDR2 sequences are MNHEY and SVGEGT. V lost 5 bases, J lost 4 bases, and 9 bases lay in between. CDR3 DNA sequence: TGTGCCAGCAGTGGGGACGGTTACGAGCAGTACTTC. Translated, it gives CASSGDGYEQYF.

The V gene is TRBV3-1, the J gene TRBJ1-1; D gene ambiguous. Trimming shortened V by 8 bases and J by 3 bases, and 10 bases separated the two germline ends. The CDR3 covers 12 residues. Germline V gives CDR1 LGHDT, CDR2 YNNKEL (reference sequence). This chain's CDR3 is CASGDQYTEAFF. The CDR3 DNA is TGTGCCAGCGGGGATCAGTACACTGAAGCTTTCTTT.

The rearrangement links TRBV5-8 to TRBJ2-2; tentatively, D is TRBD1 (6 bases). The germline V gene encodes CDR1 SGHTS and CDR2 YDEGEE. Trimming took off 4 bases at V and 4 bases at J, with 14 bases between the two ends. This CDR3 is built from 15 residues. As DNA, the CDR3 is TGTGCCAGCAGCCTGACAGGAATATCCACCGGGGAGCTGTTTTTT. Residues: CASSLTGISTGELFF.